These 30 T cell receptor beta chains share one sample of origin, sequenced in a study of CD8+ T cells in alopecia areata listed by TCRdb under 2018. The label giving this sample's time point can be read as: baseline before oral tofacitinib. The receptor library was made with the immunoSEQ multiplex PCR assay. To provide template for TCR sequencing, every sample had RNA extracted and reverse transcribed into cDNA. In its TCRdb copy, this immuneACCESS table keeps in-frame sequences only and misses some clones. Where compared with another copy, unresolved V genes explain less than half of these, and the others have no known cause. This sample gives 140,000 to 150,000 clones in total; approximately 51% of them show up just once. Over 0.85% of the sample is in the top ten clones. The sequences come from CD4+ T cells sorted from blood, collected at week 0. The receptor set was obtained from a human donor with alopecia areata.

CDR3 nucleotides: TGTGCCAGCAGCTTGGGTTTGGGGACGATAACTGGGGCCAACGTCCTGACTTTC. Its protein is CASSLGLGTITGANVLTF. The rearrangement links TRBV5-4 to TRBJ2-6; D may match TRBD1 or TRBD2 (5 bases each). This CDR3 is 18 amino acids long. The V end lost 0 bases, the J end lost 2 bases, and 15 bases lay between the germline ends. CDR1 is SGHNT, CDR2 YYREEE, per germline (reference sequence).

This chain uses TRBV28 with TRBJ2-3; TRBD2 agrees at 10 bases. Germline V gives CDR1 MDHEN, CDR2 SYDVKM. V was clipped by 2 bases and J by 2 bases; unmatched bases: 4. This CDR3 comprises 16 residues. CDR3 loop: CASSLLGTSDTDTQYF. The CDR3, as DNA: TGTGCCAGCAGTTTACTTGGGACTAGCGACACAGATACGCAGTATTTT.

The chain combines TRBV7-9 with TRBJ2-3; possible D gene TRBD2, 5 bases. The germline CDR1 and CDR2 sequences are SEHNR and FQNEAQ (reference sequence). Trimming pared 8 bases from V and 2 bases from J, leaving 11 bases between. This CDR3 is 13 amino acids long. DNA for the CDR3: TGTGCCAGCGAAACGGGAATCACAGATACGCAGTATTTT. Its translation: CASETGITDTQYF.

The chain carries TRBV18 and TRBJ1-4; 9 bases align to TRBD1. J lost 4 bases, V lost 4 bases, and 7 bases had no gene match. Germline-derived CDR1 and CDR2 are KGHSH and LQKENI. This CDR3 has 16 residues. CDR3 nucleotide sequence: TGTGCCAGCTCACGGGACGGGACAGGGATTAATGAAAAACTGTTTTTT. Protein sequence: CASSRDGTGINEKLFF.

The rearrangement uses TRBV2 and TRBJ2-7; D not certain. Trimming stripped 3 bases from V and 5 bases from J, with 17 bases between. This CDR3 is built from 15 residues. The V gene's germline CDR1 is SNHLY and CDR2 FYNNEI. The CDR3 DNA follows: TGTGCCAGCAGTGATCTGCGGATGCAGGCCAACGAGCAGTACTTC. Translated, it gives CASSDLRMQANEQYF.

V is TRBV27 and J is TRBJ2-1; TRBD2 aligns across 8 bases. The CDR3 length is 12 residues. Unmatched junction bases numbered 5, after V lost 8 bases and J lost 8 bases. Germline CDR1 reads MNHEY; CDR2 reads SMNVEV (reference sequence). The CDR3 coding sequence is TGTGCCAGCGGGACTAGTGTAGATGAGCAGTTCTTC. This sequence encodes CASGTSVDEQFF.

V is TRBV4-1 and J is TRBJ2-1, with D perhaps TRBD2 (6 bases). Trimming shortened V by 0 bases and J by 3 bases, and 12 bases separated the two germline ends. Germline CDR1 MGHRA, CDR2 YSYEKL. This CDR3 region has 16 residues. The CDR3 protein is CASSQDSSGSYNEQFF. CDR3 sequence (DNA): TGCGCCAGCAGCCAAGATTCTTCCGGGAGCTACAATGAGCAGTTCTTC.

The V call is TRBV6-1, the J call TRBJ2-2; 9 nucleotides line up with TRBD1. Per the germline V gene, CDR1 is MNHNS and CDR2 is SASEGT. The trim removed 6 bases at V and 3 bases at J, leaving 2 bases unmatched. The CDR3 sequence is 14 residues long. The CDR3: CASSGTGYTGELFF. The DNA of the CDR3 is TGTGCCAGCAGCGGGACAGGGTACACCGGGGAGCTGTTTTTT.

The V gene is TRBV11-2, the J gene TRBJ2-7, with D hard to call. From germline, CDR1 is SGHAT and CDR2 FQNNGV. Trimming removed 2 bases from V and 4 bases from J, with 12 bases in between. This CDR3 spans 14 amino acids. The CDR3 DNA reads TGTGCCAGCAGCTTATCGGGCGGCACTTACGAGCAGTACTTC. As protein: CASSLSGGTYEQYF.

The rearrangement links TRBV2 to TRBJ2-1, with D unresolved. The germline V gene has CDR1 SNHLY and CDR2 FYNNEI. The length of the CDR3 is 10 residues. The V end lost 3 bases, the J end lost 7 bases, and 1 base lay between the germline ends. CDR3 DNA sequence: TGTGCCAGCAGTGAGAATGAGCAGTTCTTC. Translating it yields CASSENEQFF. Full variable domain (rest looked up from reference TRBV2 and TRBJ2-1): EPEVTQTPSHQVTQMGQEVILRCVPISNHLYFYWYRQILGQKVEFLVSFYNNEISEKSEIFDDQFSVERPDGSNFTLKIRSTKLEDSAMYFCASSENEQFFGPGTRLTVL.

The J gene is TRBJ2-1, the V gene TRBV7-2, with 7 bases aligning to TRBD1. The germline gives CDR1 SGHTA, CDR2 FQGNSA. V lost 5 bases, J lost 4 bases, and 2 bases stayed unmatched. There are 13 residues in the CDR3. The CDR3 DNA reads as TGTGCCAGCAGCCGGACAGGATACAATGAGCAGTTCTTC. Amino acid sequence: CASSRTGYNEQFF.

The chain employs TRBV6-5 and TRBJ1-1; D remains ambiguous. CDR3 length: 14 amino acids. V lost 0 bases and J 4 bases, leaving 9 bases between the germline ends. Germline assignment: CDR1 MNHEY and CDR2 SVGAGI. The CDR3 sequence is CASSYSTVSTEAFF. In DNA form, the CDR3 reads TGTGCCAGCAGTTACTCGACCGTAAGCACTGAAGCTTTCTTT.

The chain links TRBV29-1 to TRBJ2-5; the D gene is possibly TRBD2 (5 bases). CDR1 SQVTM and CDR2 ANQGSEA come from the germline V gene. This CDR3 has 12 residues. Trimming took off 6 bases at V and 4 bases at J, with 12 bases between the two ends. CDR3 sequence reads: CSVRVVGETQYF. The CDR3, as DNA: TGCAGCGTGAGGGTGGTAGGAGAGACCCAGTACTTC.

The V call is TRBV7-9, the J call TRBJ1-5; D gene ambiguous. The length of the CDR3 is 12 residues. V lost 2 bases, J lost 4 bases, and 3 bases lay in between. Germline values: CDR1 SEHNR, CDR2 FQNEAQ (reference sequence). The CDR3 nucleotides are TGTGCCAGCAGCTTACCAAATCAGCCCCAGCATTTT. Translated: CASSLPNQPQHF.

This clone has at least ten counts. J is TRBJ2-1 and V is TRBV5-6; no clear D. Trimming pared 1 base from V and 7 bases from J, leaving 6 bases between. This CDR3 is 12 amino acids long. From germline, CDR1 is SGHDT and CDR2 YYEEEE. The CDR3 loop is CASSLIRNEQFF. CDR3 bases: TGTGCCAGCAGCTTGATAAGGAATGAGCAGTTCTTC. The entire variable domain, with the rest obtained from reference TRBV5-6 and TRBJ2-1, is as follows: DAGVTQSPTHLIKTRGQQVTLRCSPKSGHDTVSWYQQALGQGPQFIFQYYEEEERQRGNFPDRFSGHQFPNYSSELNVNALLLGDSALYLCASSLIRNEQFFGPGTRLTVL.

This clone was detected only a few times. The rearrangement uses TRBV5-6 and TRBJ2-3; D may be TRBD2 (5 bases). The CDR3 totals 14 residues. Per germline, CDR1 SGHDT and CDR2 YYEEEE. Trimming removed 3 bases at V and 5 bases at J, with 13 bases between. CDR3 residues: CASSSDLSGDTQYF. CDR3 in DNA: TGTGCCAGCAGCTCGGACTTATCCGGAGATACGCAGTATTTT.

V usage is TRBV29-1 and J usage is TRBJ1-1; the match to TRBD1 covers 7 bases. Germline lookup yields CDR1 SQVTM and CDR2 ANQGSEA. This CDR3 has 13 amino acids. V lost 7 bases and J lost 2; bases outside the gene matches: 7. CDR3 nucleotides: TGCAGCGCGGGGAGGGGGCAAAACACTGAAGCTTTCTTT. This sequence encodes CSAGRGQNTEAFF.

The rearrangement links TRBV4-3 to TRBJ2-7; 9 bases align to TRBD1. The germline V gene has CDR1 LGHNA and CDR2 YSLEER. The CDR3 is made up of 14 amino acids. V was pared by 4 bases and J by 1 base, with 2 bases of the junction left unmatched. The CDR3 reads CASSRTGESYEQYF. The CDR3 DNA reads TGCGCCAGCAGCCGGACAGGGGAATCCTACGAGCAGTACTTC.

V usage is TRBV29-1 and J usage is TRBJ1-2; TRBD1 might be the D (5 bases). CDR1 is SQVTM, CDR2 ANQGSEA, per germline. CDR3 length: 13 amino acids. V lost 4 bases and J lost 2, with 11 bases in between. CDR3 region: CSVGASGNYGYTF. CDR3 sequence (DNA): TGCAGCGTTGGGGCCTCAGGGAACTATGGCTACACCTTC.

The rearrangement joins TRBV30 to TRBJ2-2; no reliable D call. Germline CDR1 reads GTSNPN; CDR2 reads SVGIG (reference sequence). Trimming cost V 0 bases and J 6 bases, with 5 bases left between them. The CDR3 contains 12 residues. The CDR3 spells CAWSVVSGELFF. The CDR3 DNA follows: TGTGCCTGGAGTGTGGTGTCCGGGGAGCTGTTTTTT.

The gene calls are TRBV29-1 and TRBJ1-1; perhaps TRBD1 as D (6 bases). The CDR3 totals 16 residues. Looked up from germline, CDR1 is SQVTM and CDR2 is ANQGSEA. V dropped 4 bases and J dropped 1 base, with 19 bases sitting between them. CDR3 in DNA: TGCAGCGTTGTCCCCCTCACCTGGGACACGAACACTGAAGCTTTCTTT. This sequence encodes CSVVPLTWDTNTEAFF.

This chain connects TRBV29-1 to TRBJ1-3; D possibly corresponds to TRBD1 (5 bases). Germline V gene sequence: CDR1 SQVTM, CDR2 ANQGSEA. The V and J ends lost 4 bases and 1 base respectively, with 11 bases between them. The length of the CDR3 is 14 residues. The CDR3: CSVGQGGSGNTIYF. The CDR3 coding sequence is TGCAGCGTTGGGCAGGGCGGTTCTGGAAACACCATATATTTT. Variable domain in full (rest from reference TRBV29-1 and TRBJ1-3): SAVISQKPSRDICQRGTSLTIQCQVDSQVTMMFWYRQQPGQSLTLIATANQGSEATYESGFVIDKFPISRPNLTFSTLTVSNMSPEDSSIYLCSVGQGGSGNTIYFGEGSWLTVV.

This clone was picked up a small number of times. The CDR3 is CASSLALSTFINEQFF. The CDR3 region has the DNA TGTGCCAGCAGCTTGGCCCTCTCAACCTTTATCAATGAGCAGTTCTTC. The chain recombines TRBV5-6 with TRBJ2-1; D gene uncertain. Trimming pared 0 bases from V and 6 bases from J, leaving 16 bases between. Germline V gene lookup returns CDR1 SGHDT and CDR2 YYEEEE. This CDR3 has 16 residues.

The CDR3 DNA sequence: TGTGCCAGCAGCTTAGGGTCCGAGGTGCGGGACCCCTACAATGAGCAGTTCTTC. Protein sequence: CASSLGSEVRDPYNEQFF. The genes are TRBV11-1 and TRBJ2-1, with a possible D match to TRBD2 (6 bases). The ends were cut back, 1 base at V and 2 bases at J, with 18 bases in the middle. Germline V gives CDR1 SGHAT, CDR2 FQDESV (reference sequence). This CDR3 contains 18 residues.

The J gene is TRBJ1-1, the V gene TRBV29-1; TRBD1 aligns across 9 bases. Looked up from germline, CDR1 is SQVTM and CDR2 is ANQGSEA. This CDR3 is built from 16 residues. The junction had 6 bases not matched to a gene; V was cut back by 1 base and J by 0 bases. The CDR3: CSVEVPRTGVNTEAFF. The CDR3 nucleotides are TGCAGCGTTGAAGTCCCTCGGACAGGGGTGAACACTGAAGCTTTCTTT.

The rearrangement joins TRBV5-1 to TRBJ2-5; 13 nucleotides line up with TRBD2. The J call may be incorrect, as the DNA end agrees better with TRBJ2-7. The CDR3 has 15 residues. Per germline, CDR1 SGHRS and CDR2 YFSETQ. For the CDR3, the DNA is TGCGCCAGCAGCACGGGACTAGCGGGATCCTACGAGCAGTACTTC. Residues: CASSTGLAGSYEQYF.

The J gene is TRBJ2-5, the V gene TRBV5-1; 10 bases agree with TRBD1. The J segment lost 9 bases and the V segment lost 0 bases, leaving 8 bases of the junction unmatched. In germline, CDR1 is SGHRS, CDR2 YFSETQ. CDR3 length: 15 residues. CDR3 nucleotide sequence: TGCGCCAGCAGCTTGGTCGGACAGGGGGAAATGGCCCAGTACTTC. As protein: CASSLVGQGEMAQYF.

Written as DNA, the CDR3 is TGCGCCAGCAGCTGGGGGGACAGCTTCTACGAGCAGTACTTC. This sequence encodes CASSWGDSFYEQYF. The genes are TRBV5-1 and TRBJ2-7, with D tentatively TRBD1 (7 bases). V was clipped by 3 bases and J by 3 bases, with 13 bases between them. Germline-derived CDR1 and CDR2 are SGHRS and YFSETQ. There are 14 residues in the CDR3.

The chain employs TRBV13 and TRBJ2-3; D remains ambiguous. Per germline, CDR1 PRHDT and CDR2 FYEKMQ (reference sequence). The CDR3 has 16 amino acids. The V and J ends lost 5 bases and 0 bases respectively, with 15 bases between them. The CDR3 loop is CASSAPRTPSTDTQYF. In nucleotides, the CDR3 is TGTGCCAGCAGCGCCCCCCGGACGCCCAGCACAGATACGCAGTATTTT.

To note about this clone: This may come from a read error, since a much larger clone is one base off. The rearrangement links TRBV11-2 to TRBJ2-2; no definite D call. This CDR3 region has 12 residues. From germline, CDR1 is SGHAT and CDR2 FQNNGV. Trimming pared 3 bases from V and 3 bases from J, leaving 2 bases between. The CDR3 sequence: CASSLHTGELFF. The CDR3 DNA sequence: TGTGCCAGCAGCTTGCACACCGGGGAGCTGTTTTTT.